One TCR beta chain is described in this entry. The data stem from a study of technical replicates of blood from a handful of donors. Libraries were prepared by immunoSEQ multiplex PCR; TCRdb keeps only in-frame clonotypes and omits some of them. The repertoire includes roughly 70,000 clones, roughly nine tenths of them detected once, and about 4.3% sits in the top ten. Germline V CDR1 and CDR2: SGHRS, YFSETQ. The CDR3 is made up of 15 amino acids. V gave up 0 bases and J gave up 3 bases; unmatched junction bases: 2. The V gene is TRBV5-1, the J gene TRBJ1-4; 7 bases are shared with TRBD1. The TCR sequence derives from a human donor in good health. Some clones in this sample may be carry-over from other donors' samples. Sequenced input: PBMCs. For the CDR3, the DNA is TGCGCCAGCAGCTTGGAGGGGGCGCCTAATGAAAAACTGTTTTTT. This encodes CASSLEGAPNEKLFF.